Listed below are T cell receptor beta chains from one sample, sequenced in a study of blood T cells in healthy people across ages. Via MiXCR, TCRdb re-called the 5' RACE reads, giving one row per CDR3 protein. The sample has almost 800,000 distinct CDR3 sequences, over 45% seen once. The sequencing sample was made of blood. The receptors were sampled from a man aged 30-40 years in good health. Both conserved end residues are part of each CDR3. D genes are given only for firm matches. The listing skips clone size in some rows; elsewhere it reads once, few, many or a size class.

clone_size,d_call,v_call,j_call,cdr3_aa,cdr3_nt
.,.,TRBV7-9,TRBJ2-1,CAILLVAGDRNEQFF,TGTGCCATCCTACTAGTTGCGGGTGATCGGAATGAGCAGTTCTTC
.,TRBD2,TRBV20-1,TRBJ2-7,CSAPLSGAGLNEQYF,TGCAGTGCTCCCCTCAGTGGAGCGGGATTGAACGAGCAGTACTTC
.,TRBD2,TRBV7-2,TRBJ2-3,CASSYETSIDTDTQYF,TGTGCCAGCAGCTACGAGACTAGCATCGACACAGATACGCAGTATTTT
.,.,TRBV13,TRBJ2-7,CASSLEPGEQYF,TGTGCCAGCAGCTTAGAACCGGGCGAGCAGTACTTC
.,TRBD1,TRBV7-9,TRBJ2-5,CASRGGQAALVETQYF,TGTGCCAGCAGAGGGGGACAGGCTGCCTTGGTCGAGACCCAGTACTTC
.,.,TRBV21-1,TRBJ2-5,CASSKRFGAGGDQETQYF,TGTGCCAGCAGCAAACGTTTCGGCGCGGGGGGGGACCAAGAGACCCAGTACTTC
.,TRBD1,TRBV29-1,TRBJ2-1,CSVDTGTGVNEQFF,TGCAGCGTCGATACCGGGACAGGGGTTAATGAGCAGTTCTTC
.,.,TRBV29-1,TRBJ1-1,CSVSGRPNTEAFF,TGCAGCGTTTCGGGCAGGCCGAACACTGAAGCTTTCTTT
.,.,TRBV2,TRBJ2-4,CASSEGRVADIQYF,TGTGCCAGCAGTGAGGGAAGGGTGGCAGACATTCAGTACTTC
few,TRBD2,TRBV29-1,TRBJ2-4,CSVALAGNIQYF,TGCAGCGTCGCCCTAGCGGGCAACATTCAGTACTTC
.,.,TRBV29-1,TRBJ1-2,CSVEETGTGLRGYTF,TGCAGCGTTGAAGAAACGGGTACAGGATTGAGGGGCTACACCTTC
.,TRBD2,TRBV27,TRBJ2-1,CASSLRGGRNEQFF,TGTGCCAGCAGTTTACGGGGGGGCCGGAATGAGCAGTTCTTC
.,TRBD1,TRBV4-1,TRBJ1-1,CASSQAPQGLNTEAFF,TGCGCCAGCAGCCAGGCCCCACAGGGGCTGAACACTGAAGCTTTCTTT
.,.,TRBV3-1,TRBJ1-2,CASSQDRASYGYTF,TGTGCCAGCAGCCAAGATCGCGCGAGCTATGGCTACACCTTC
.,TRBD2,TRBV13,TRBJ2-3,CASRGTSGGPTDTQYF,TGTGCCAGCAGGGGGACAAGCGGGGGGCCCACAGATACGCAGTATTTT
.,TRBD2,TRBV7-6,TRBJ2-4,CASSSSGMNDKQYF,TGTGCCAGCAGTAGTAGCGGGATGAACGACAAGCAGTACTTC
.,.,TRBV3-1,TRBJ2-6,CASSHADYVNVLTF,TGTGCCAGCAGCCACGCGGATTACGTCAACGTCCTGACTTTC
.,.,TRBV5-6,TRBJ1-1,CASTPWPMNTEAFF,TGTGCCAGCACCCCGTGGCCGATGAACACTGAAGCTTTCTTT
.,.,TRBV29-1,TRBJ1-2,CSGEGYTF,TGCAGCGGGGAGGGCTACACCTTC
.,.,TRBV29-1,TRBJ2-5,CSAFPGETQYF,TGCAGCGCATTCCCCGGAGAGACCCAGTACTTC
few,.,TRBV7-9,TRBJ2-1,CASSLVPDYNEQFF,TGTGCCAGCAGCTTAGTTCCGGATTACAATGAGCAGTTCTTC
.,.,TRBV12-3/TRBV12-4,TRBJ2-5,CASTVEGAGQETQYF,TGTGCCAGCACCGTGGAGGGGGCAGGGCAAGAGACCCAGTACTTC
once,TRBD2,TRBV13,TRBJ2-7,CASSLARTSGNYEQYF,TGTGCCAGCAGCTTAGCCCGGACTAGCGGGAACTACGAGCAGTACTTC
.,.,TRBV29-1,TRBJ2-1,CSVEPGHNEQFF,TGCAGCGTTGAGCCCGGGCACAATGAGCAGTTCTTC
many,.,TRBV20-1,TRBJ1-2,CSASPQGGYYGYTF,TGCAGTGCTAGCCCCCAGGGCGGCTACTATGGCTACACCTTC
.,TRBD1,TRBV15,TRBJ2-3,CATNRDRVSDTQYF,TGTGCCACTAACCGGGACAGGGTATCAGATACGCAGTATTTT
many,TRBD2,TRBV20-1,TRBJ2-3,CSARDRLAGYTDTQYF,TGCAGTGCTAGAGATCGACTAGCGGGTTACACAGATACGCAGTATTTT
.,.,TRBV4-3,TRBJ1-1,CASSHGDRSPDTEAFF,TGCGCCAGCAGCCACGGTGACCGGTCCCCCGACACTGAAGCTTTCTTT
.,.,TRBV6-6,TRBJ2-7,CASSYFDREGGEQYF,TGTGCCAGCAGTTACTTCGACAGGGAGGGAGGCGAGCAGTACTTC
.,TRBD1,TRBV12-3/TRBV12-4,TRBJ2-1,CASSRTGTGGYNEQFF,TGTGCCAGCAGTCGAACCGGGACAGGGGGCTACAATGAGCAGTTCTTC
.,TRBD2,TRBV29-1,TRBJ2-3,CSVVGLAGKWTQYF,TGCAGCGTAGTGGGACTAGCGGGAAAGTGGACGCAGTATTTT
.,.,TRBV7-6,TRBJ2-1,CASSLLAGGPNSYNEQFF,TGTGCCAGCAGCTTGTTGGCGGGCGGCCCCAACTCCTACAATGAACAGTTCTTC
few,.,TRBV14,TRBJ2-1,CASSQDPGGDEQFF,TGTGCCAGCAGCCAAGATCCTGGAGGGGATGAGCAGTTCTTC
.,.,TRBV5-5,TRBJ2-5,CASSSQKETQYF,TGTGCCAGCAGCTCCCAAAAAGAGACCCAGTACTTC
few,.,TRBV20-1,TRBJ1-2,CSARDRAEYGYTF,TGCAGTGCTAGAGATCGGGCGGAGTATGGCTACACCTTC
once,TRBD2,TRBV10-3,TRBJ2-1,CAIGRIAGGYNEQFF,TGTGCCATCGGAAGAATAGCGGGAGGCTACAATGAGCAGTTCTTC
few,.,TRBV6-6,TRBJ1-5,CASSYSSTLNQPQHF,TGTGCCAGCAGTTACTCGAGTACACTCAATCAGCCCCAGCATTTT
few,.,TRBV6-2/TRBV6-3,TRBJ1-2,CASSRDGARLNYGYTF,TGTGCCAGCAGCCGTGACGGAGCCCGACTTAACTATGGCTACACCTTC
.,.,TRBV6-6,TRBJ2-5,CASSRGVSVRQETQYF,TGTGCCAGCAGCCGCGGGGTTAGCGTTAGACAAGAGACCCAGTACTTC
.,.,TRBV7-2,TRBJ2-1,CASAEGGSRNEQFF,TGTGCCAGCGCCGAGGGGGGGTCCCGAAATGAGCAGTTCTTC
.,.,TRBV29-1,TRBJ2-1,CSVEMVREQFF,TGCAGCGTTGAAATGGTGCGGGAGCAGTTCTTC
.,TRBD1,TRBV13,TRBJ2-5,CASSLGTEAFETQYF,TGTGCCAGCAGCCTAGGGACAGAAGCATTCGAGACCCAGTACTTC
few,.,TRBV2,TRBJ2-3,CASTKDGDTQYF,TGTGCCAGCACGAAAGATGGAGATACGCAGTATTTT
few,.,TRBV20-1,TRBJ2-1,CSARSGGHNEQFF,TGCAGTGCCAGGTCGGGGGGCCACAATGAGCAGTTCTTC
few,.,TRBV6-2/TRBV6-3,TRBJ1-2,CASSYRPSGTVGYGYTF,TGTGCCAGCAGTTACCGACCGTCCGGGACTGTAGGGTATGGCTACACCTTC
.,.,TRBV14,TRBJ2-7,CASSQVMGQSSYEQYF,TGTGCCAGCAGCCAAGTCATGGGCCAGAGCTCCTACGAGCAGTACTTC
.,TRBD1,TRBV7-3,TRBJ2-1,CASSAHPGQGAQNGQFF,TGTGCCAGCAGCGCCCATCCGGGACAGGGGGCGCAGAATGGGCAGTTCTTC
few,.,TRBV7-9,TRBJ1-2,CASSSDGRVNYGYTF,TGTGCCAGCAGCTCCGACGGCAGGGTAAACTATGGCTACACCTTC
few,TRBD1,TRBV20-1,TRBJ2-7,CSARDRIHEQYF,TGCAGTGCGCGGGACAGGATCCACGAGCAGTACTTC